This T cell receptor (beta chain) derives from a study of blood T cell repertoires in COVID-19. CDR1 is MDHEN, CDR2 SYDVKM, per germline. V was clipped by 6 bases and J by 4 bases, with 10 bases between them. CDR3 length: 12 residues. A remark on this clone: The same CDR3 also results from other DNA sequences found in this sample.

The repertoire was sequenced with immunoSEQ multiplex PCR; TCRdb's copy has only in-frame clones and lacks some. The sample includes 300,000 or so clones, around 87% of them seen just once. This sequence was found in a woman between 50 and 59 years old who had recovered from COVID-19. The chain carries TRBV28 and TRBJ2-7; a possible D gene is TRBD1 (6 bases). Sequencing was performed on peripheral blood. CDR3 bases: TGTGCCAGCAGGCTTACAGGGTACGAGCAGTACTTC. This translates into CASRLTGYEQYF.